These 26 T cell receptor beta chains originate from one sample sequenced in a study of blood T cell repertoires in COVID-19. Method: immunoSEQ multiplex PCR; TCRdb's copy keeps in-frame clones and lacks some. Of under 400,000 clones in the sample, about nine tenths were seen once. Source material: peripheral blood. Source of these receptors: a woman aged 60-75 years with COVID-19, enrolled during active disease.

The J gene is TRBJ1-2, the V gene TRBV5-4; D call uncertain. The CDR3 contains 14 residues. V gave up 0 bases and J gave up 6 bases, with 12 bases separating them. Germline-derived CDR1 and CDR2 are SGHNT and YYREEE (reference sequence). The CDR3 nucleotides are TGTGCCAGCAGCTTGGGACTCCCCGGAAATGGCTACACCTTC. Its protein product is CASSLGLPGNGYTF.

This chain links TRBV6-5 with TRBJ1-1, with no clear D. The CDR3 spans 14 residues. CDR1 and CDR2 from the germline V gene are MNHEY and SVGAGI. Trimming pared 2 bases from V and 0 bases from J, leaving 7 bases between. The CDR3 loop is CASSYGVMNTEAFF. CDR3 DNA: TGTGCCAGCAGTTACGGAGTCATGAACACTGAAGCTTTCTTT.

The chain joins TRBV7-3 to TRBJ2-1; 8 positions agree with TRBD2. The germline CDR1 and CDR2 sequences are SGHTA and FQGTGA. The CDR3 totals 15 residues. The V segment lost 4 bases and the J segment 10 bases; nucleotides outside the gene matches: 12. CDR3 nucleotides: TGTGCCAGCAGCTCCCACGGGAGGGGGTCTCGGGAGCAGTTCTTC. Protein sequence: CASSSHGRGSREQFF.

The chain uses TRBV28 and TRBJ2-7, with 10 bases aligning to TRBD1. The CDR3 length is 15 residues. The germline V gene has CDR1 MDHEN and CDR2 SYDVKM. V was pared by 5 bases and J by 5 bases, with 9 bases of the junction left unmatched. The CDR3 region has the DNA TGTGCCAGCAGTCCTTCCGGGACAGGGGCCAACGAGCAGTACTTC. Translated: CASSPSGTGANEQYF.

The chain has TRBV23-1 and TRBJ2-5, with TRBD2 as a possible D gene (5 bases). TRBV23-1 is an ORF for which the function is uncertain. The CDR3 runs to 17 residues. V gave up 0 bases and J gave up 7 bases, with 21 bases separating them. The CDR3 region is CASSQSGNVSGNWTQYF. The CDR3 region has the DNA TGCGCCAGCAGTCAATCGGGCAACGTCTCGGGAAATTGGACCCAGTACTTC.

This chain uses TRBV5-1 with TRBJ1-1; no clear D. V was clipped by 2 bases and J by 5 bases, with 10 bases between them. The germline gives CDR1 SGHRS, CDR2 YFSETQ. This CDR3 spans 13 amino acids. The CDR3 DNA follows: TGCGCCAGCAGCTTTGGCACCGGGACTGAAGCTTTCTTT. It yields the protein CASSFGTGTEAFF.

J is TRBJ2-7 and V is TRBV5-1; the D is unclear. V was pared by 4 bases and J by 7 bases, with 15 bases between. Germline V gene sequence: CDR1 SGHRS, CDR2 YFSETQ. The CDR3 is 13 residues long. CDR3 coding DNA: TGCGCCAGCAGCGCAGAGAGGCCCCGGGAGCAGTACTTC. Its protein product is CASSAERPREQYF.

The V call is TRBV27, the J call TRBJ2-3; no definite D call. CDR3 length: 14 residues. From germline, CDR1 is MNHEY and CDR2 SMNVEV (reference sequence). With 8 bases removed from V and 0 bases from J, the gap between germline ends came to 12 bases. The CDR3 loop is CASAQPESTDTQYF. CDR3 in DNA: TGTGCCAGCGCCCAACCCGAGAGCACAGATACGCAGTATTTT.

The J gene is TRBJ1-4, the V gene TRBV6-5; possible D gene TRBD1, 5 bases. V was clipped by 5 bases and J by 1 base, with 11 bases between them. This CDR3 is 15 amino acids long. The germline V gene has CDR1 MNHEY and CDR2 SVGAGI. CDR3 sequence (DNA): TGTGCCAGCAGTAGTCGACAGTTAACTAATGAAAAACTGTTTTTT. It encodes CASSSRQLTNEKLFF.

The chain employs TRBV6-5 and TRBJ1-1; D is unclear. Trimming removed 6 bases from V and 1 base from J, with 12 bases in between. The CDR3 covers 14 residues. Germline V gene sequence: CDR1 MNHEY, CDR2 SVGAGI. CDR3: CASRPTRRNTEAFF. CDR3 coding DNA: TGTGCCAGCAGGCCGACACGCCGGAACACTGAAGCTTTCTTT.

This chain uses TRBV5-1 with TRBJ1-1, with 7 bases matching TRBD1. The CDR3 is 15 amino acids. Trimming took 2 bases from V and 1 from J; bases not matched to a gene: 5. Germline CDR1 and CDR2: SGHRS and YFSETQ. The CDR3: CASSLYRGPNTEAFF. DNA of the CDR3: TGCGCCAGCAGCTTATACAGGGGTCCGAACACTGAAGCTTTCTTT. Filled out from reference TRBV5-1 and TRBJ1-1, the complete variable domain reads KAGVTQTPRYLIKTRGQQVTLSCSPISGHRSVSWYQQTPGQGLQFLFEYFSETQRNKGNFPGRFSGRQFSNSRSEMNVSTLELGDSALYLCASSLYRGPNTEAFFGQGTRLTVV.

This sequence joins TRBV11-3 and TRBJ2-2; no firm D call. The CDR3 has 15 amino acids. Germline V gene sequence: CDR1 SGHNT, CDR2 YENEEA. Trimming shortened V by 2 bases and J by 5 bases, and 12 bases separated the two germline ends. In nucleotides, the CDR3 is TGTGCCAGCAGCTTATCGGGTCTAGATACCGGGGAGCTGTTTTTT. Protein: CASSLSGLDTGELFF.

The V call is TRBV13, the J call TRBJ2-2, with D perhaps TRBD1 (6 bases). V was clipped by 6 bases and J by 3 bases, with 17 bases between them. Germline V gives CDR1 PRHDT, CDR2 FYEKMQ (reference sequence). CDR3 length equals 16 residues. CDR3 sequence (DNA): TGTGCCAGCAGGCGAAAGGGACAAGGACACACCGGGGAGCTGTTTTTT. Its translation: CASRRKGQGHTGELFF. The whole variable domain, remainder taken from reference TRBV13 and TRBJ2-2, is AAGVIQSPRHLIKEKRETATLKCYPIPRHDTVYWYQQGPGQDPQFLISFYEKMQSDKGSIPDRFSAQQFSDYHSELNMSSLELGDSALYFCASRRKGQGHTGELFFGEGSRLTVL.

The chain couples TRBV27 to TRBJ1-1; 8 nucleotides agree with TRBD1. CDR1 MNHEY and CDR2 SMNVEV come from the germline V gene (reference sequence). V lost 6 bases, J lost 0 bases, and 6 bases stayed unmatched. The CDR3 loop spans 15 amino acids. In DNA form, the CDR3 reads TGTGCCAGCAGCCGAAGACAGGGGATGAACACTGAAGCTTTCTTT. Protein: CASSRRQGMNTEAFF.

The chain joins TRBV7-3 to TRBJ2-3; 7 bases map to TRBD2. The CDR3 consists of 15 residues. V shed 1 base and J 7 bases; nucleotides not matched to a gene: 8. The germline gives CDR1 SGHTA, CDR2 FQGTGA. CDR3 region: CASSLNGGSSNTQYF. CDR3 nucleotides: TGTGCCAGCAGCTTAAACGGGGGGTCCTCAAATACGCAGTATTTT.

The chain has TRBV2 and TRBJ2-7; D unclear. Germline V gene sequence: CDR1 SNHLY, CDR2 FYNNEI. The V end lost 4 bases, the J end lost 4 bases, and 5 bases lay between the germline ends. The CDR3 runs to 11 residues. The CDR3: CASSALYEQYF. The CDR3 DNA reads as TGTGCCAGCAGTGCCCTTTACGAGCAGTACTTC.

The table lists this clone with a few counts. The genes are TRBV5-1 and TRBJ2-5; no reliable D call. Trimming stripped 2 bases from V and 0 bases from J, with 11 bases between. The CDR3 consists of 15 residues. Germline-derived CDR1 and CDR2 are SGHRS and YFSETQ. CDR3 region: CASSLKPADQETQYF. Written as DNA, the CDR3 is TGCGCCAGCAGCTTAAAACCCGCGGACCAAGAGACCCAGTACTTC. The full variable domain, in which reference TRBV5-1 and TRBJ2-5 provide the parts outside the CDR3, is KAGVTQTPRYLIKTRGQQVTLSCSPISGHRSVSWYQQTPGQGLQFLFEYFSETQRNKGNFPGRFSGRQFSNSRSEMNVSTLELGDSALYLCASSLKPADQETQYFGPGTRLLVL.

The J gene is TRBJ2-3, the V gene TRBV5-1, with TRBD2 identical over 12 bases. The CDR3 is 15 residues long. With V trimmed by 4 bases and J by 5 bases, 5 bases remained unmatched. Per germline, CDR1 SGHRS and CDR2 YFSETQ. The CDR3 DNA reads TGCGCCAGCAGCCTGACGACTAGCGGGGGAGATACGCAGTATTTT. It is translated as CASSLTTSGGDTQYF. The complete variable domain, with remaining parts taken from reference TRBV5-1 and TRBJ2-3, reads KAGVTQTPRYLIKTRGQQVTLSCSPISGHRSVSWYQQTPGQGLQFLFEYFSETQRNKGNFPGRFSGRQFSNSRSEMNVSTLELGDSALYLCASSLTTSGGDTQYFGPGTRLTVL.

The chain couples TRBV4-2 to TRBJ2-1, with D hard to call. With 0 bases removed from V and 8 bases from J, the gap between germline ends came to 11 bases. Germline CDR1 and CDR2: LGHNA and YNFKEQ. The CDR3 spans 14 residues. CDR3 in amino acids: CASSQDLSNDEQFF. CDR3 nucleotides: TGTGCCAGCAGCCAAGATCTCAGTAATGATGAGCAGTTCTTC.

This chain uses TRBV3-1 (or the pseudogene TRBV3-2) with TRBJ2-1; TRBD1 might be the D (6 bases). This CDR3 has 18 residues. The V end was cut by 0 bases, the J end by 4 bases, with 19 bases between. CDR1 LGHDT and CDR2 YNNKEL come from the germline V gene (reference sequence). CDR3 sequence (DNA): TGTGCCAGCAGCCAAGATAGTCTCGCAGGGGCCATGTACAATGAGCAGTTCTTC. Translation: CASSQDSLAGAMYNEQFF.

The chain uses TRBV29-1 and TRBJ2-5; TRBD1 matches 8 bases. The CDR3 consists of 14 residues. V lost 7 bases and J lost 4; bases outside the gene matches: 11. Germline V CDR1 and CDR2: SQVTM, ANQGSEA. The CDR3 region has the DNA TGCAGCGCCCTATCTGACAGGGGAAGAGAGACCCAGTACTTC. It translates to CSALSDRGRETQYF. The complete variable domain, with remaining parts taken from reference TRBV29-1 and TRBJ2-5, reads SAVISQKPSRDICQRGTSLTIQCQVDSQVTMMFWYRQQPGQSLTLIATANQGSEATYESGFVIDKFPISRPNLTFSTLTVSNMSPEDSSIYLCSALSDRGRETQYFGPGTRLLVL.

The chain employs TRBV19 and TRBJ2-2; the match to TRBD1 covers 10 bases. In germline, CDR1 is LNHDA, CDR2 SQIVND (reference sequence). The V segment lost 6 bases and the J segment 5 bases; nucleotides outside the gene matches: 9. This CDR3 spans 16 amino acids. CDR3 sequence: CASRGLRQGATGELFF. CDR3 DNA: TGTGCCAGTAGGGGCTTGAGACAGGGGGCTACCGGGGAGCTGTTTTTT.

As regards this clone: The junction shows a germline mismatch at one end, possibly a read error. The chain is built from TRBV7-7 and TRBJ2-2; 9 bases align to TRBD1. The CDR3 runs to 15 residues. Looked up from germline, CDR1 is SSHAT and CDR2 is FNYEAQ (reference sequence). The CDR3 protein is CASSLRTGEAGELFF. The CDR3 DNA reads as TGTGCTAGCAGCTTAAGGACAGGGGAAGCCGGGGAGCTGTTTTTT.

The genes are TRBV12-5 and TRBJ1-2, with TRBD1 matching 7 bases. Trimming took 6 bases from V and 2 from J; bases not matched to a gene: 3. CDR1 and CDR2 (germline): LGHNT, FRNRAP. The CDR3 sequence is 13 residues long. CDR3 sequence reads: CASGRTGNYGYTF. CDR3 DNA: TGTGCTAGTGGCCGGACAGGAAACTATGGCTACACCTTC.

J is TRBJ1-2 and V is TRBV21-1. TRBV21-1 is designated a pseudogene. This CDR3 region has 17 residues. CDR3 protein: CAKVRGAPRALFYGYTF. CDR3 nucleotide sequence: TGTGCCAAGGTCCGGGGGGCCCCCCGGGCCCTTTTCTATGGCTACACCTTC.

This chain joins TRBV11-2 and TRBJ2-3; 9 bases are shared with TRBD1. The ends lost 3 bases at V and 7 bases at J; junction bases unmatched: 5. The CDR3 consists of 14 residues. Germline assignment: CDR1 SGHAT and CDR2 FQNNGV. The CDR3: CASSFDRGKHTQYF. The DNA of the CDR3 is TGTGCCAGCAGCTTTGACAGGGGGAAACATACGCAGTATTTT.